This T cell receptor (beta chain) was obtained from a study of blood T cell repertoires in COVID-19. Background on the study: Samples taken during acute and convalescent COVID-19 were collected in the United States, Italy and Spain.

Assay used: immunoSEQ multiplex PCR; TCRdb lists only in-frame clones, some missing. Among approximately 270,000 clones listed, around 86% were seen once. Germline V gene data show CDR1 as MDHEN and CDR2 as SYDVKM. The CDR3 extends over 14 amino acids. V lost 5 bases, J lost 6 bases, and 16 bases lay in between. The V call is TRBV28, the J call TRBJ1-2, with D possibly being TRBD1 (6 bases). The specimen was peripheral blood. This sequence originates from a man aged 50-59 years with acute or convalescent COVID-19. As DNA, the CDR3 is TGTGCCAGCAGTCAAACCCGGACAGTAAATGGCTACACCTTC. The encoded protein is CASSQTRTVNGYTF.